This T cell receptor beta chain is from a study of T-cell reconstitution after alpha-beta-depleted transplantation in children. Study findings and constraints: Recipient T cells and thymic progenitors that survived were the source of the high TCRbeta diversity seen at day 60 in some patients. As was reported, about two months after transplant, alpha-beta T cells came from several hundred expanded graft clones. Once a year had passed after transplant, T-cell counts and diversity came mostly from newly produced T cells.

This clonotype occurred many times. Antigen: not known. Unique molecular identifiers featured in how the TCRbeta library was prepared. TCRdb processed the PCR reads anew with MiXCR; each CDR3 protein has one entry. Of approximately 300,000 distinct CDR3 sequences listed, less than 9.5% are singletons. The CDR3 consists of 15 residues. CDR1 and CDR2 (germline): MNHNS, SASEGT. V was pared by 4 bases and J by 1 base, with 5 bases of the junction left unmatched. The sample was peripheral blood, taken 360 days after TCRalphabeta/CD19-depleted stem cell transplant. The receptor comes from a female patient between 2 and 15 years old who had a stem cell transplant for Fanconi anemia, so the T cells may come from the graft donor. The chain combines TRBV6-1 with TRBJ2-7; 9 bases are shared with TRBD1. CDR3 region: CASSGSGTGSYEQYF. CDR3 in DNA: TGTGCCAGCAGTGGCTCCGGGACAGGGTCCTACGAGCAGTACTTC.